The sequence of this T cell receptor (beta chain) was determined in a study of brain T cells in children with intractable seizures (dated by TCRdb to the early 2020s). Regarding the study in general: As a first screen for immune gene transcripts, resected brain tissue from some 50 pediatric epilepsy surgery cases was run on a NanoString immunology panel. Among the approximately twelve selected surgery cases, pre-surgery blood was additionally sequenced for eight, leaving four cases with brain tissue only. Results and caveats for the whole study, not just this receptor: Viral specificity was inferred only from CDR3 sequence similarity, and patients' HCMV serostatus was unknown. Because pre- and post-surgery blood were sequenced to different depths, clones absent from the pre-surgery sample may reflect undersampling.

Points on this clone: No antigen is known for it. There are no base qualities to consult, and no much larger clone falls within one base.

Taken with the paper, the label for time point translates to: blood from clinic visit 5 months post-surgery; TSC patient then seizure free. The surgery cases with the highest brain T cell transcript signatures were chosen for TCR beta chain sequencing of brain tissue, and also of blood when blood was available. Before surgery, patients had received at least one anti-epileptic drug. The TCR-sequenced patients were children whose drug-resistant epilepsy was caused by tuberous sclerosis complex, focal cortical dysplasia, Rasmussen encephalitis or hemimegalencephaly. Bulk genomic DNA was extracted from unsorted brain tissue and whole blood with the Monarch genomic DNA purification kit. Taken from the germline V gene (reference sequence), the CDR1 and CDR2 loops are LNHDA and SQIVND. From the cysteine through the phenylalanine, the CDR3 covers 16 amino acids. The entry retains the CDR3 DNA only, 48 bases that are in frame from base 1. V is pruned by 7 bases and J by 0 bases, leaving 5 bases of the junction without a gene match.

The immunoSEQ assay was used to generate TCR beta chain sequences from genomic DNA. Per the source publication's procedure: CDR3 sequences not starting with the conserved framework cysteine at position 104 were manually removed. To get clonality, the normalized Shannon's Diversity Index was subtracted from one, giving values from 0 (maximal diversity) to 1 (oligoclonal). Chi-squared comparison-of-proportions tests were used to check whether the frequency of the same CDR3 differed between samples, for example brain versus blood. Public clonotypes were found by searching immuneACCESS, and the VDJdb browser was used to assess similarity to known antiviral clonotypes. As stored in TCRdb, this immuneACCESS dataset retains in-frame rearrangements with V and J assigned. A fraction of the clones does not appear; measured against another copy, unresolved V genes explain less than half of the discrepancy, and the remainder lacks a known reason. V and J calls and clone size are as listed in that table; D and trimming were resolved from the DNA. Counted in this sample were a few hundred thousand clones; over 85% of them appeared once. In total, the top ten clones hold around 6% of the sample.

The TCR was taken from a boy in the first two years of life with tuberous sclerosis and intractable seizures. The rearrangement combines TRBV19 with TRBJ2-3, and 12 junctional nucleotides match TRBD2. The sequences come from peripheral blood, collected 4 to 5 months after surgery. The CDR3 protein: CASTLLAGGSTDTQYF. In nucleotides, the sequence is TGTGCCAGTACTCTCCTAGCGGGGGGGAGCACAGATACGCAGTATTTT.